The 27 T cell receptor beta chains presented below share a single source sample, sequenced in a study of cytomegalovirus exposure and HLA in healthy donors. With 60 Vbeta and 13 Jbeta primers, the PCR was carried out. Sequencing was performed with immunoSEQ multiplex PCR; in TCRdb, only in-frame clones are kept and a portion is missing. The table lists about 82,000 clones, about 80% of them singletons. Sequenced material: PBMCs. The origin of the receptors is a man in his fifties or sixties in good health and CMV-seronegative.

This clone appeared once. The V call is TRBV13, the J call TRBJ2-3, with 11 bases fitting TRBD2. J was trimmed by 2 bases and V by 5 bases; bases with no gene match: 9. There are 17 residues in the CDR3. Germline CDR1 and CDR2: PRHDT and FYEKMQ (reference sequence). The CDR3 DNA reads as TGTGCCAGCAGCCTACGGATAGCGGGGGGGGTCACAGATACGCAGTATTTT. It translates to CASSLRIAGGVTDTQYF.

The chain uses TRBV5-5 and TRBJ1-2, with unresolved D. V was trimmed by 4 bases and J by 8 bases, leaving 15 bases between them. The CDR3 runs to 13 residues. Germline assignment: CDR1 SGHKS and CDR2 YYEKEE (reference sequence). The CDR3 region is CASSAVTAGGYTF. The CDR3 DNA reads as TGTGCCAGCAGCGCAGTTACCGCGGGAGGCTACACCTTC.

The CDR3 spells CASSQERGGRYEQFF. In nucleotides, the CDR3 is TGTGCCAGCAGCCAAGAACGGGGGGGCCGGTATGAGCAGTTCTTC. V gene TRBV4-2 combines with J gene TRBJ2-1; 8 positions match TRBD2. This CDR3 region has 15 residues. Germline V lookup: CDR1 LGHNA, CDR2 YNFKEQ. V dropped 0 bases and J dropped 8; count of bases not matched to a gene: 6.

Here the CDR3 DNA reads TGTGCCAGTAGACACAGGGGGCTGTACACTGAAGCTTTCTTT. Encoded protein: CASRHRGLYTEAFF. The chain combines TRBV19 with TRBJ1-1; 9 nucleotides line up with TRBD1. Per the germline V gene, CDR1 is LNHDA and CDR2 is SQIVND (reference sequence). The ends lost 6 bases at V and 3 bases at J; junction bases unmatched: 5. This CDR3 is 14 amino acids long.

This clone was recorded once. This chain connects TRBV27 to TRBJ1-6; tentative D call: TRBD1 (5 bases). This CDR3 comprises 15 residues. Trimming removed 5 bases at V and 7 bases at J, with 15 bases between. CDR1 is MNHEY, CDR2 SMNVEV, per germline (reference sequence). CDR3 loop: CASSPGGTRNSPLHF. The CDR3 region has the DNA TGTGCCAGCAGTCCTGGAGGGACCCGCAATTCACCCCTCCACTTT.

This clone was counted a single time. The chain carries TRBV6-1 and TRBJ2-3, with 7 bases fitting TRBD1. Trimming cost V 5 bases and J 1 base; bases outside gene matches: 6. From germline, CDR1 is MNHNS and CDR2 SASEGT. The CDR3 is made up of 15 amino acids. CDR3 protein: CASSLTGDRTDTQYF. CDR3 nucleotide sequence: TGTGCCAGCAGTTTAACAGGGGACCGCACAGATACGCAGTATTTT.

The genes are TRBV5-4 and TRBJ2-7, with 8 bases matching TRBD1. This CDR3 is built from 16 residues. Looked up from germline, CDR1 is SGHNT and CDR2 is YYREEE (reference sequence). The V and J ends lost 2 bases and 0 bases, in that order; junction bases with no gene match: 7. CDR3 nucleotides: TGTGCCAGCAGCTTATCGGACAGGGTTAGCTCCTACGAGCAGTACTTC. Its translation is CASSLSDRVSSYEQYF.

This clone came up a few times. The chain employs TRBV5-4 and TRBJ1-2; 7 nucleotides align to TRBD1. Germline lookup yields CDR1 SGHNT and CDR2 YYREEE (reference sequence). The junction had 2 bases not matched to a gene; V was cut back by 2 bases and J by 7 bases. The CDR3 consists of 12 residues. CDR3 nucleotides: TGTGCCAGCAGCTTCACAGGGGTTGGCTACACCTTC. Translating gives CASSFTGVGYTF.

V is TRBV2 and J is TRBJ2-5, with D tentatively TRBD1 (5 bases). With 8 bases removed from V and 1 base from J, the gap between germline ends came to 11 bases. The CDR3 has 13 residues. Germline V CDR1 and CDR2: SNHLY, FYNNEI. The DNA of the CDR3 is TGTGCCAGCGCCAGACAGATCCAAGAGACCCAGTACTTC. Translating gives CASARQIQETQYF.

The chain uses TRBV11-3 and TRBJ2-5, with D possibly being TRBD1 (6 bases). V gave up 6 bases and J gave up 4 bases, with 12 bases separating them. This CDR3 has 13 amino acids. Germline assignment: CDR1 SGHNT and CDR2 YENEEA. CDR3 loop: CASRRGGGETQYF. In DNA, the CDR3 is TGTGCCAGCAGGAGAGGGGGTGGAGAGACCCAGTACTTC.

The chain employs TRBV5-5 and TRBJ2-1; TRBD1 matches at 8 bases. The CDR3 is 13 residues long. The V gene end was trimmed by 4 bases and the J gene end by 5 bases; junction bases not matched to a gene: 2. Germline-derived CDR1 and CDR2 are SGHKS and YYEKEE (reference sequence). CDR3 in DNA: TGTGCCAGCAGCACGACAGGGGACAATGAGCAGTTCTTC. This sequence encodes CASSTTGDNEQFF.

The V call is TRBV4-1, the J call TRBJ2-7, with D possibly matching TRBD2 (5 bases). Germline V gene sequence: CDR1 MGHRA, CDR2 YSYEKL. This CDR3 region has 13 residues. Trimming stripped 0 bases from V and 7 bases from J, with 10 bases between. The CDR3 here is CASSQDEGWEQYF. The CDR3, as DNA: TGCGCCAGCAGCCAAGATGAGGGATGGGAGCAGTACTTC.

The chain is built from TRBV2 and TRBJ1-1; no clear D. The CDR3 sequence is 13 residues long. Germline CDR1 is SNHLY and CDR2 is FYNNEI. Trimming removed 5 bases at V and 5 bases at J, with 12 bases between. The CDR3 loop reads CASSYGPGTEAFF. The CDR3, as DNA: TGTGCCAGCAGTTACGGCCCGGGGACTGAAGCTTTCTTT. Full variable domain (remainder filled in from reference TRBV2 and TRBJ1-1): EPEVTQTPSHQVTQMGQEVILRCVPISNHLYFYWYRQILGQKVEFLVSFYNNEISEKSEIFDDQFSVERPDGSNFTLKIRSTKLEDSAMYFCASSYGPGTEAFFGQGTRLTVV.

The CDR3: CASSLEARNYEQYF. The CDR3 nucleotides read TGTGCCAGCAGCTTGGAAGCGCGGAATTACGAGCAGTACTTC. The chain recombines TRBV5-5 with TRBJ2-7, with D unresolved. Germline V gives CDR1 SGHKS, CDR2 YYEKEE (reference sequence). V shed 0 bases and J shed 4 bases, with 11 bases lying between them. CDR3 length equals 14 residues.

The chain is built from TRBV28 and TRBJ1-3; D may be TRBD1 (6 bases). This CDR3 is built from 16 residues. The ends were cut back, 5 bases at V and 0 bases at J, with 14 bases in the middle. The germline V gene encodes CDR1 MDHEN and CDR2 SYDVKM. The CDR3 reads CASSPYRVISGNTIYF. In DNA, the CDR3 is TGTGCCAGCAGTCCGTACAGGGTTATCTCTGGAAACACCATATATTTT.

The J gene is TRBJ1-4, the V gene TRBV6-1; D is uncertain. V lost 5 bases and J 10 bases, leaving 14 bases between the germline ends. Germline V gives CDR1 MNHNS, CDR2 SASEGT. The length of the CDR3 is 13 residues. DNA for the CDR3: TGTGCCAGCAGTCAGGAAGGAAGTGGAAAACTGTTTTTT. Translating gives CASSQEGSGKLFF.

This clone has a handful of counts. This chain uses TRBV10-3 with TRBJ1-5, with a weak D call TRBD1 (5 bases). CDR1 is ENHRY, CDR2 SYGVKD, per germline. Deletions cut 9 bases from V and 5 bases from J, with 17 bases between. The CDR3 totals 14 residues. The CDR3 spells CAIKQGGTDQPQHF. The CDR3 region has the DNA TGTGCCATAAAGCAGGGCGGGACTGATCAGCCCCAGCATTTT.

V and J are TRBV7-3 and TRBJ2-7; TRBD1 might be the D (5 bases). Trimming took off 0 bases at V and 0 bases at J, with 9 bases between the two ends. Per the germline V gene, CDR1 is SGHTA and CDR2 is FQGTGA. The CDR3 loop spans 15 amino acids. The CDR3 DNA reads TGTGCCAGCAGCTTAACGGTAGGGGACTCCTACGAGCAGTACTTC. It is translated as CASSLTVGDSYEQYF.

The chain joins TRBV10-3 to TRBJ2-1, with TRBD2 matching 9 bases. The V segment lost 6 bases and the J segment 5 bases; nucleotides outside the gene matches: 5. The CDR3 covers 14 residues. The germline V gene encodes CDR1 ENHRY and CDR2 SYGVKD. The CDR3 sequence: CAIRASGANNEQFF. CDR3 nucleotide sequence: TGTGCCATCAGGGCTAGCGGGGCTAACAATGAGCAGTTCTTC.

This clone was seen a few times. The chain recombines TRBV6-6 with TRBJ2-2; no reliable D call. Germline-derived CDR1 and CDR2 are MNHNY and SVGAGI (reference sequence). Trimming stripped 0 bases from V and 0 bases from J, with 5 bases between. This CDR3 region has 15 residues. The CDR3: CASSYSESNTGELFF. In DNA form, the CDR3 reads TGTGCCAGCAGTTACTCGGAGTCGAACACCGGGGAGCTGTTTTTT.

The V call is TRBV19, the J call TRBJ2-5, with 16 bases identical to TRBD2. J gave up 5 bases and V 6 bases, and 12 bases lay outside the gene matches. Looked up from germline, CDR1 is LNHDA and CDR2 is SQIVND (reference sequence). The CDR3 covers 18 residues. The CDR3, as DNA: TGTGCCAGTAGGGAGGGGACTAGCGGGGGGGCCCGGTCTGAGACCCAGTACTTC. As protein: CASREGTSGGARSETQYF.

The V gene is TRBV9, the J gene TRBJ2-1; no firm D call. V was trimmed by 2 bases and J by 5 bases, leaving 8 bases between them. The germline gives CDR1 SGDLS, CDR2 YYNGEE. This CDR3 comprises 13 residues. The CDR3 sequence is CASSVEQDNEQFF. In nucleotides, the CDR3 is TGTGCCAGCAGCGTCGAGCAGGACAATGAGCAGTTCTTC.

V is TRBV10-3 and J is TRBJ2-7; TRBD1 aligns across 9 bases. Germline trimming cut 8 bases from V and 3 bases from J; bases unmatched to any gene: 5. This CDR3 comprises 13 residues. Germline CDR1 reads ENHRY; CDR2 reads SYGVKD. The CDR3 DNA follows: TGTGCCATCTCTCCGGGACAGGGCTACGAGCAGTACTTC. Translated, it gives CAISPGQGYEQYF.

This clone showed up just a few times. The chain uses TRBV5-6 and TRBJ1-6, with 7 bases identical to TRBD1. With V trimmed by 4 bases and J by 6 bases, 4 bases remained unmatched. The CDR3 has 14 amino acids. Germline CDR1 SGHDT, CDR2 YYEEEE. The CDR3 protein is CASSLRQGNSPLHF. The CDR3 bases are TGTGCCAGCAGCCTTAGACAGGGTAATTCACCCCTCCACTTT.

The chain has TRBV28 and TRBJ1-5, with D unclear. CDR3 length: 13 amino acids. Germline V lookup: CDR1 MDHEN, CDR2 SYDVKM. V was clipped by 7 bases and J by 6 bases, with 13 bases between them. CDR3 nucleotide sequence: TGTGCCAGCACCCTAAATGAAGCTCAGCCCCAGCATTTT. Amino acid sequence: CASTLNEAQPQHF.

This clone was found a few times. The chain links TRBV7-9 to TRBJ2-3; 9 bases are shared with TRBD2. With 5 bases clipped from V and 1 base from J, the junction kept 10 bases outside the gene matches. The germline CDR1 and CDR2 sequences are SEHNR and FQNEAQ (reference sequence). The CDR3 is 17 residues long. The CDR3 region is CASSHRSGGPGTDTQYF. Here the CDR3 DNA reads TGTGCCAGCAGCCACCGGAGCGGGGGGCCGGGCACAGATACGCAGTATTTT.

The CDR3 nucleotides are TGTGCCTGGAGTGTCGGAGATACGCAGTATTTT. Protein sequence: CAWSVGDTQYF. This sequence joins TRBV30 and TRBJ2-3; the D is unclear. Germline values: CDR1 GTSNPN, CDR2 SVGIG (reference sequence). The V end was cut by 0 bases, the J end by 5 bases, with 3 bases between. The CDR3 length is 11 residues.